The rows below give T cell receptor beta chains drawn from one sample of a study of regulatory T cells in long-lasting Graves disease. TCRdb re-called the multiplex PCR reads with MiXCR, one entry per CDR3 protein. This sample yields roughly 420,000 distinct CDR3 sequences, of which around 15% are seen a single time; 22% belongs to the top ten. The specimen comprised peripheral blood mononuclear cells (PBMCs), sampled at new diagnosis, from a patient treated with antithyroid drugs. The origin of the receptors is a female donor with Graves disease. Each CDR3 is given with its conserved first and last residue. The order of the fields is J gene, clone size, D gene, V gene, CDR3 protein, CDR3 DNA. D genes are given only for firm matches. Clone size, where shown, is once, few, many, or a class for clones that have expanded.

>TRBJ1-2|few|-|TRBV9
CASSPDPTGIGHGCTF
TGTGCCAGCAGCCCAGACCCTACAGGGATCGGACATGGCTGCACCTTC
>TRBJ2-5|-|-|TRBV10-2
CASSPNGETQYF
TGCGCCAGCAGCCCGAACGGGGAGACCCAGTACTTC
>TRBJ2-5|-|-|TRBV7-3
CASSPEDGSPQYF
TGTGCCAGCAGCCCAGAGGACGGCTCCCCGCAGTACTTC
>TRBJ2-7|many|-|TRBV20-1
CSAKAPSSYEQYF
TGCAGTGCTAAGGCGCCGAGCTCCTACGAGCAGTACTTC
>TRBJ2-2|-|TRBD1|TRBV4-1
CASSPTERQGGGTGELFF
TGCGCCAGCAGCCCCACAGAGAGACAGGGGGGCGGCACCGGGGAGCTGTTTTTT
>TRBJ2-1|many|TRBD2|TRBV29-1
CSVDGLAGGWHYNEQFF
TGCAGCGTCGACGGACTAGCGGGAGGGTGGCACTACAATGAGCAGTTCTTC
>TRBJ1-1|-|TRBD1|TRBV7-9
CASRSDRVRTEAFF
TGTGCCAGCAGATCGGACAGGGTGCGTACTGAAGCTTTCTTT
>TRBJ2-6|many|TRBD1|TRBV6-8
CASRPGQGGANVLTF
TGTGCCAGCAGACCGGGACAGGGAGGGGCCAACGTCCTGACTTTC
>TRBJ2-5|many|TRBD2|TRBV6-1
CASRVAGENQETQYF
TGTGCCAGCAGGGTCGCGGGAGAGAATCAAGAGACCCAGTACTTC
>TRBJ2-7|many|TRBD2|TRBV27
CASSSSRLAGAREQYF
TGTGCCAGCAGTTCATCGCGACTAGCGGGAGCTCGGGAGCAGTACTTC
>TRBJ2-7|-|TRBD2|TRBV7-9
CASSKGLAGGYEQYF
TGTGCCAGCAGCAAGGGACTAGCGGGAGGGTACGAGCAGTACTTC
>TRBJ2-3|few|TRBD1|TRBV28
CASSPGTGQDTQCF
TGTGCCAGCAGCCCCGGGACAGGACAAGATACGCAGTGTTTT
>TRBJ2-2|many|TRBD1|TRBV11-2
CASSLGWTGGGELFF
TGTGCCAGCAGCTTAGGTTGGACAGGTGGCGGGGAGCTGTTTTTT
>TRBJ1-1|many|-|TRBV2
CASSWDMPMNTEAFF
TGTGCCAGCAGTTGGGACATGCCAATGAACACTGAAGCTTTCTTT
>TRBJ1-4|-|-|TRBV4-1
CASGTPGLSNEKLFF
TGCGCCAGCGGAACCCCAGGGCTTTCTAATGAAAAACTGTTTTTT
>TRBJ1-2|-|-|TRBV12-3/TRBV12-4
CASSPAGVNYGYTF
TGTGCCAGCAGTCCCGCAGGGGTTAACTATGGCTACACCTTC
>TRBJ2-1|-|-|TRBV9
CASSVVGGINEQFF
TGTGCCAGCAGCGTAGTCGGGGGAATTAATGAGCAGTTCTTC
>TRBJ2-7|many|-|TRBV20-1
CSALAAPGPSYEQYF
TGCAGTGCTTTGGCGGCACCGGGGCCTTCCTACGAGCAGTACTTC
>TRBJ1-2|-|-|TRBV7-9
CASSLSRNYGYTF
TGTGCCAGCAGCTTAAGCCGTAACTATGGCTACACCTTC
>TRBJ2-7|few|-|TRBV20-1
CSARLDDYEQYF
TGCAGTGCTAGATTGGACGACTACGAGCAGTACTTC
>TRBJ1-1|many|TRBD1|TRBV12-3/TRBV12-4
CASSFGQESTEAFF
TGTGCCAGCAGTTTTGGACAGGAAAGCACTGAAGCTTTCTTT
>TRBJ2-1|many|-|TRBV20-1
CSAPHWGACNEQFF
TGCAGTGCCCCGCATTGGGGTGCTTGCAATGAGCAGTTCTTC
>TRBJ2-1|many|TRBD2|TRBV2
CASTPTSGTYNEQFF
TGTGCCAGCACCCCGACTAGCGGGACCTACAATGAGCAGTTCTTC
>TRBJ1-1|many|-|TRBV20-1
CSARPGDMSNTEAFF
TGCAGTGCTAGGCCCGGGGACATGTCGAACACTGAAGCTTTCTTT
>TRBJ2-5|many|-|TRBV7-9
CASSPNVRAQTSQQTQYF
TGTGCCAGCAGCCCGAATGTAAGGGCCCAGACCTCACAGCAGACCCAGTACTTC
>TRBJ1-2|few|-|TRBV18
CASSNGASGYTF
TGTGCCAGCTCCAACGGAGCCTCGGGCTACACCTTC
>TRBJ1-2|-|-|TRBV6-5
CASSYSRGAHYGYTF
TGTGCCAGCAGTTACTCGAGGGGAGCCCATTATGGCTACACCTTC
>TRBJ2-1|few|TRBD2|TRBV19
CASSWQREGYNEQFF
TGTGCCAGTAGTTGGCAGCGGGAGGGCTACAATGAGCAGTTCTTC
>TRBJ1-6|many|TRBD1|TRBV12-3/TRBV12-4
CASSIRTGGSYNSPLHF
TGTGCCAGCAGTATTCGGACAGGGGGGTCCTATAATTCACCCCTCCACTTT
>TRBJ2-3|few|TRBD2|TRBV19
CASSPGTSRSTDTQYF
TGTGCCAGTAGTCCCGGGACTAGCAGAAGCACAGATACGCAGTATTTT
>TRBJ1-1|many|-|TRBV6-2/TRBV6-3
CASSYGRISNTEAFF
TGTGCCAGCAGTTACGGGCGGATTTCAAACACTGAAGCTTTCTTT
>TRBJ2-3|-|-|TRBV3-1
CASSHQTSSTDTQYF
TGTGCCAGCAGCCACCAGACTTCTAGCACAGATACGCAGTATTTT
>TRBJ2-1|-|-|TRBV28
CASSELTYNEQFF
TGTGCCAGCAGTGAACTAACTTACAATGAGCAGTTCTTC
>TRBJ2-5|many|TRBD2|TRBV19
CASSTWTSGNQETQYF
TGTGCCAGTAGTACCTGGACTAGCGGGAACCAAGAGACCCAGTACTTC
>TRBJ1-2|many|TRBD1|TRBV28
CASSRTGGGYGYTF
TGTGCCAGCAGTAGGACAGGGGGCGGCTATGGCTACACCTTC
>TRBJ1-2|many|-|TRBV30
CAWSVQSLYGYTF
TGTGCCTGGAGTGTACAATCTCTCTATGGCTACACCTTC
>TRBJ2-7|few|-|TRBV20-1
CSAPLPQGSYEQYF
TGCAGTGCTCCCCTCCCACAGGGATCCTACGAGCAGTACTTC
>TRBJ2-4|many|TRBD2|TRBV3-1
CASSQDRGGGPPRNIQYF
TGTGCCAGCAGCCAAGATCGAGGCGGGGGTCCTCCGAGAAACATTCAGTACTTC
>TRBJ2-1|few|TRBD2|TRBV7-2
CASSHRRLAGFVNEQFF
TGTGCCAGCAGCCACAGGAGACTAGCGGGGTTTGTCAATGAGCAGTTCTTC
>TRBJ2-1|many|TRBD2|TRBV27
CASSPRSSGTSGREQFF
TGTGCCAGCAGTCCGAGATCATCCGGGACTAGCGGGAGAGAGCAGTTCTTC
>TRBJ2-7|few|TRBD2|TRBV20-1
CSALSGTSGTLTSYEQYF
TGCAGTGCTCTTTCGGGGACTAGCGGGACCCTGACCTCCTACGAGCAGTACTTC
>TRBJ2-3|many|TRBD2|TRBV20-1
CSARDPSGGDTQYF
TGCAGTGCTAGAGATCCTAGCGGGGGGGATACGCAGTATTTT